The 2 T cell receptor beta chains below come from one sample, sequenced in a study of graft-versus-host responses after intestinal transplantation. TCRdb's table, derived via immunoSEQ multiplex PCR, lists solely in-frame clones and lacks some. The sample consists of under 25,000 clones, roughly nine tenths of them appearing once. This sample comprised bone marrow, obtained 120 to 130 days after transplant. These receptors were collected from a human patient who received an intestinal transplant, so some T cells may come from the graft donor.

The J gene is TRBJ2-7, the V gene TRBV7-9, with D unresolved. V dropped 5 bases and J dropped 1 base, with 6 bases sitting between them. The CDR3 covers 12 residues. Germline CDR1 is SEHNR and CDR2 is FQNEAQ (reference sequence). Here the CDR3 DNA reads TGTGCCAGCAGCCCCCCGTCCTACGAGCAGTACTTC. Amino acid sequence: CASSPPSYEQYF.

The V and J genes are TRBV21-1 and TRBJ2-2; the table gives TRBD2 as D, unverified against the DNA. TRBV21-1 is described as a pseudogene. The CDR3 is 14 residues long. In nucleotides, the CDR3 is TGTGCCAGCAGCAAACGGACGGGGACCGGGGAGCTGTTTTTT. The encoded protein is CASSKRTGTGELFF.